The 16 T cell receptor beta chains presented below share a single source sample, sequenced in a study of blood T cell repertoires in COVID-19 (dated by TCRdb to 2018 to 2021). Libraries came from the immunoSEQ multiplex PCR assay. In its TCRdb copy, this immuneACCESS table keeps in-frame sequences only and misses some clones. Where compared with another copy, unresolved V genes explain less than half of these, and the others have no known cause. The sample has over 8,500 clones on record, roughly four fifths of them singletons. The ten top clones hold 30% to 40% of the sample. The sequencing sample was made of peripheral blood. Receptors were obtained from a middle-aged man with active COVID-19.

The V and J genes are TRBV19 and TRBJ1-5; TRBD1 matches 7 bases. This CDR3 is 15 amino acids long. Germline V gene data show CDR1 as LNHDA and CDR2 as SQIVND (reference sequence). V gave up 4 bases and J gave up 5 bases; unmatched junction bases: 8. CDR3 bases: TGTGCCAGTAGTACTTGGACAGGCCTAGATCAGCCCCAGCATTTT. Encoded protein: CASSTWTGLDQPQHF.

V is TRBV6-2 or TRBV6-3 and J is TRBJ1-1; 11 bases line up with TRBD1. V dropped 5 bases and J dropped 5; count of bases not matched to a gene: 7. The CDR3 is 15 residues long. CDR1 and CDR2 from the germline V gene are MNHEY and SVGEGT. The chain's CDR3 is CASSKGTGGWTEAFF. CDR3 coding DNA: TGTGCCAGCAGTAAAGGGACAGGGGGTTGGACTGAAGCTTTCTTT.

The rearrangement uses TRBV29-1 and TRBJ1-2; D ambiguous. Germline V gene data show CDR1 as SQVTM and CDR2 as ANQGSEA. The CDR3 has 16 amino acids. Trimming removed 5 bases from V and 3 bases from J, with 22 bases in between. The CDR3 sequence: CSVLQTQAREYYGYTF. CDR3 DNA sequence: TGCAGCGTTCTCCAAACCCAAGCCCGGGAATACTATGGCTACACCTTC.

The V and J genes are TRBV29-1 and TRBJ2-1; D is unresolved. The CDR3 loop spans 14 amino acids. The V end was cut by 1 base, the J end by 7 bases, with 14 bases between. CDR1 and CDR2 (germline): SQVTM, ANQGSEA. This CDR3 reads CSVEGARILNEQFF. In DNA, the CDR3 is TGCAGCGTTGAAGGAGCCAGGATACTTAATGAGCAGTTCTTC.

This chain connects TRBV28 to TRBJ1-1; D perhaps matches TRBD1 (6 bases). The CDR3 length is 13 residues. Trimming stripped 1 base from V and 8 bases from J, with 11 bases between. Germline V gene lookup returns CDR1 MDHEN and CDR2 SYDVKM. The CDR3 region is CASSLLGGGEAFF. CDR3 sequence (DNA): TGTGCCAGCAGTTTATTAGGGGGAGGGGAAGCTTTCTTT.

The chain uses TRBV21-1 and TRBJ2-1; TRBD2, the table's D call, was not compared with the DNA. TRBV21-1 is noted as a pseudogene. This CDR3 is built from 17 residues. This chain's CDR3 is CASSKVLREGRANEQFF. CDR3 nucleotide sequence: TGTGCCAGCAGCAAAGTTCTCCGGGAGGGTCGGGCCAATGAGCAGTTCTTC.

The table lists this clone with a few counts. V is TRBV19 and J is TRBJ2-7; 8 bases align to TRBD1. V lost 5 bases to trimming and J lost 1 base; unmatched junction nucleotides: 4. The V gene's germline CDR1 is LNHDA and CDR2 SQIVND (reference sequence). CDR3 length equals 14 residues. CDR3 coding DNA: TGTGCCAGTAGTCCTCGGACAGGGTCCTACGAGCAGTACTTC. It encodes CASSPRTGSYEQYF.

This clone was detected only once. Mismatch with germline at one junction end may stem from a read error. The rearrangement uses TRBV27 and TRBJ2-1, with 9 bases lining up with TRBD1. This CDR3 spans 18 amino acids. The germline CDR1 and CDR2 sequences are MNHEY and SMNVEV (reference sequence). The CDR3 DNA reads TGTGCCAGCAGTCTATCGGGACAGGGCCACAGCTCCTACAATGAGCAGTTCTTC. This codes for CASSLSGQGHSSYNEQFF.

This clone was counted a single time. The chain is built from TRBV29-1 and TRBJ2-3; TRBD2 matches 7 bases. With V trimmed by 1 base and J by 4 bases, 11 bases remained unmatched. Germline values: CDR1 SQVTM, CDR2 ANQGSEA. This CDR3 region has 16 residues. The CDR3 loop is CSVEGGRDYLPDTQYF. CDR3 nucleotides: TGCAGCGTTGAAGGGGGTCGGGACTATCTCCCAGATACGCAGTATTTT.

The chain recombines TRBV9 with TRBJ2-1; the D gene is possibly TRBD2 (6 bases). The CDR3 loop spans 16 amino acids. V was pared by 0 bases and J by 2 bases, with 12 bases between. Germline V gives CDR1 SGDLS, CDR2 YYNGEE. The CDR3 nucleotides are TGTGCCAGCAGCGTAGCTTCAGGACTACCCTACAATGAGCAGTTCTTC. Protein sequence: CASSVASGLPYNEQFF.

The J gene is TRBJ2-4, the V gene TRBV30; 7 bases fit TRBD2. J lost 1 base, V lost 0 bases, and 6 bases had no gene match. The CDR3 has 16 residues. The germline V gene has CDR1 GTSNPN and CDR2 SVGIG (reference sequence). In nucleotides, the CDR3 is TGTGCCTGGAGTGTACGGGGAGGGTTGGCCAAAAACATTCAGTACTTC. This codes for CAWSVRGGLAKNIQYF.

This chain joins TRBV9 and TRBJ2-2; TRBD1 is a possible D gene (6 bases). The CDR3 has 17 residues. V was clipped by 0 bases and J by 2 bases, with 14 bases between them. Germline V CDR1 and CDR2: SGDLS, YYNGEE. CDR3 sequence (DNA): TGTGCCAGCAGCGTAGTAGGGTACAGGGTAAACACCGGGGAGCTGTTTTTT. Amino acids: CASSVVGYRVNTGELFF.

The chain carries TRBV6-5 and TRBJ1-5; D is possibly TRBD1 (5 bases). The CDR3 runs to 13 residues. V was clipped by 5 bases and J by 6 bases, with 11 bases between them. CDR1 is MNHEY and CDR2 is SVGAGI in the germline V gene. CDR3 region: CASSPGYSQPQHF. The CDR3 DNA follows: TGTGCCAGCAGTCCAGGGTATAGTCAGCCCCAGCATTTT.

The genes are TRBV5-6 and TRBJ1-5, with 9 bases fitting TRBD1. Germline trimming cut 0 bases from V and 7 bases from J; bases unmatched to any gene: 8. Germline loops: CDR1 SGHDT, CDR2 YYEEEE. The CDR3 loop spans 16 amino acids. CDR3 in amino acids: CASSLGGQGSLQPQHF. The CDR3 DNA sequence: TGTGCCAGCAGCTTGGGGGGACAGGGTAGTTTACAGCCCCAGCATTTT.

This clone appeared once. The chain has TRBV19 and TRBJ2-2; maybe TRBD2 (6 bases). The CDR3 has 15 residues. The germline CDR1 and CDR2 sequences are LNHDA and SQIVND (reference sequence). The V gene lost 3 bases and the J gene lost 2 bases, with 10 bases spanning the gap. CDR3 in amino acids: CASSIGGINTGELFF. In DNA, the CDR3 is TGTGCCAGTAGTATTGGAGGGATAAACACCGGGGAGCTGTTTTTT.

CDR3 in amino acids: CASSDGQGWETQYF. As DNA, the CDR3 is TGTGCCAGCAGCGACGGACAGGGGTGGGAGACCCAGTACTTC. This chain joins TRBV7-9 and TRBJ2-5; 9 bases are shared with TRBD1. CDR3 length: 14 residues. The junction had 6 bases not matched to a gene; V was cut back by 5 bases and J by 5 bases. CDR1 is SEHNR and CDR2 is FQNEAQ in the germline V gene (reference sequence).